This paragraph covers one T cell receptor beta chain sequence. This clonotype was counted ten times or more. No antigen is known for it. Base qualities were left out, and no much larger clone turns up one base away. This entry is derived from a study of CD8 T cells in ankylosing spondylitis (dated by TCRdb to about 2017). For the study in its entirety: T cell receptor beta repertoires were profiled in healthy donors and ankylosing spondylitis patients so that disease-linked TCR variants could be found. The full study cohort was made up of about 24 ankylosing spondylitis patients and 108 healthy donors. Peripheral blood was sampled, and synovial fluid was also collected from ankylosing spondylitis patients.

In the germline V gene, CDR1 corresponds to KGHDR and CDR2 to SFDVKD. The CDR3 has 16 amino acids, counting the end cysteine and phenylalanine. Only CDR3 DNA is held: 48 bases, read in frame from base 1. V lost 10 bases and J lost 5 bases; the stretch between them is 25 bases long. The research as a whole found: A TCR beta motif of fewer than 10 highly homologous amino acid variants appeared characteristic of blood from ankylosing spondylitis patients. The disease-linked clones were reported as significantly enriched in matched synovial fluid samples from ankylosing spondylitis patients. The disease-linked clones had a CD8+ phenotype and were found at relatively low frequencies in peripheral blood. Some of the motif variants had been reported before in the synovial fluid and blood of reactive arthritis patients, a finding that suggests common disease-initiation mechanisms.

Instrument used: Illumina HiSeq 2500. Quantitative 5'-RACE with molecular barcodes was used to prepare TCR beta libraries. As for the authors' bioinformatics: To identify disease-linked TCR variants, a new computational method was used, one built on a probabilistic model of VDJ rearrangement. TCRdb reanalyzed the raw reads on its own, using fastp at Q25 for trimming and MiXCR for clone calling, and kept in-frame beta chains. Rows are unified per CDR3 protein, each entry keeping the most common DNA and genes. TCRdb, rather than the study authors, made the V and J calls. Across this sample there are under 150,000 distinct CDR3 sequences, with 9.5% to 12% seen only once. The biggest ten clones account for about 3.8% of the sample.

The sample consisted of blood, either unsorted or a sorted T cell fraction (not recorded which). The sequence came from a female donor with ankylosing spondylitis or in good health (not recorded which). In this chain, TRBV24-1 is recombined with TRBJ1-2; 6 matching bases give a weak D call of TRBD1. Here is the DNA: TGTGCCACTCGCTACCGGGACACATGCTATGTATATGGCTACACCTTC. Translated, it reads CATRYRDTCYVYGYTF.